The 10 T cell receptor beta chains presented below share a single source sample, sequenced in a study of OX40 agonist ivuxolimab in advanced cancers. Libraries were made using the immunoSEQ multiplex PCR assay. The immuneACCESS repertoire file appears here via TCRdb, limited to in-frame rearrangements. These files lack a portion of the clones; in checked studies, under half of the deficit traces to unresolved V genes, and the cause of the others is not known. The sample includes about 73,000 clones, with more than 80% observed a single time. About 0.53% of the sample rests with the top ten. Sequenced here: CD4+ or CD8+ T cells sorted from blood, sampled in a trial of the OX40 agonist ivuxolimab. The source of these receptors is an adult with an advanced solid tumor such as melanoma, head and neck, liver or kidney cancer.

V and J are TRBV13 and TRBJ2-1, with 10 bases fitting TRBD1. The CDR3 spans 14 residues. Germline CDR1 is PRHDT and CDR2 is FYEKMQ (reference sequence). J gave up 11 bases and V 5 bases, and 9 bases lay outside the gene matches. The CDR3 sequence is CASSPGQGRGQQFF. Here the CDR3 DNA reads TGTGCCAGCAGCCCGGGACAGGGGAGGGGACAGCAGTTCTTC. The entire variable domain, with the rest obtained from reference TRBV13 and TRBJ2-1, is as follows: AAGVIQSPRHLIKEKRETATLKCYPIPRHDTVYWYQQGPGQDPQFLISFYEKMQSDKGSIPDRFSAQQFSDYHSELNMSSLELGDSALYFCASSPGQGRGQQFFGPGTRLTVL.

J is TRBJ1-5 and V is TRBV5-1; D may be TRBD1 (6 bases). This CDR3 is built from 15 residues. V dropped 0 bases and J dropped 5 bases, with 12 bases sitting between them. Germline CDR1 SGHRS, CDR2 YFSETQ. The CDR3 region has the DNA TGCGCCAGCAGCTTGGAGGGGGGCAAGTATCAGCCCCAGCATTTT. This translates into CASSLEGGKYQPQHF.

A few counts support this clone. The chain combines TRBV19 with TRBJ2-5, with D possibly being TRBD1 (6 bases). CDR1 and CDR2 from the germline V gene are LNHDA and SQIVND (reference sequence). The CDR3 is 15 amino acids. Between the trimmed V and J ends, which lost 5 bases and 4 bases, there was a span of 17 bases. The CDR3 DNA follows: TGTGCCAGTAGTGACTCGGGACAAAAAACAGAGACCCAGTACTTC. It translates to CASSDSGQKTETQYF.

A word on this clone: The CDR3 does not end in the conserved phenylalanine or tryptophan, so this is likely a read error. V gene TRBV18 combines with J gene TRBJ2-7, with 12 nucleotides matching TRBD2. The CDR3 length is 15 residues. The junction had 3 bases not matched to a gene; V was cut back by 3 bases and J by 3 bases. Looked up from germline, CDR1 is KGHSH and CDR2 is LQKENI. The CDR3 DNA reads TGTGCCAGCTCACCTAGGACTAGCGGGAACTACGAGCAGTACTAC. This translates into CASSPRTSGNYEQYY.

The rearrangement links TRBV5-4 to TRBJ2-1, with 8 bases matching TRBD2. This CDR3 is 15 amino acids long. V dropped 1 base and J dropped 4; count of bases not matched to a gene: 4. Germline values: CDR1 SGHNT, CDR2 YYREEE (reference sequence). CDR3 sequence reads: CASSLIREGYNEQFF. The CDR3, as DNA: TGTGCCAGCAGCTTGATCCGGGAGGGATACAATGAGCAGTTCTTC.

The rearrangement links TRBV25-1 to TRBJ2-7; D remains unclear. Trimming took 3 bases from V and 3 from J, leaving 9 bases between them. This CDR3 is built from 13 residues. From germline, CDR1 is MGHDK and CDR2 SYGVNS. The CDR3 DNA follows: TGTGCCAGCAGTGATTTTCCGGACTACGAGCAGTACTTC. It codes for CASSDFPDYEQYF.

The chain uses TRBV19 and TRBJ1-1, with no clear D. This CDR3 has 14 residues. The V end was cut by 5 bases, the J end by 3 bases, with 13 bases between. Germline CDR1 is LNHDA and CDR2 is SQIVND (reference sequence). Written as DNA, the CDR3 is TGTGCCAGTAGTCCTGATCTGGGTTACACTGAAGCTTTCTTT. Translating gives CASSPDLGYTEAFF.

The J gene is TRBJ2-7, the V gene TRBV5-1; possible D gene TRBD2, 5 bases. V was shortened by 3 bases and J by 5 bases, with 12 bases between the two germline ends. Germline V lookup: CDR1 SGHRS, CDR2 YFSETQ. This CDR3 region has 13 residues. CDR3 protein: CASSSWELNEQYF. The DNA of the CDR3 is TGCGCCAGCAGCTCGTGGGAGCTCAACGAGCAGTACTTC.

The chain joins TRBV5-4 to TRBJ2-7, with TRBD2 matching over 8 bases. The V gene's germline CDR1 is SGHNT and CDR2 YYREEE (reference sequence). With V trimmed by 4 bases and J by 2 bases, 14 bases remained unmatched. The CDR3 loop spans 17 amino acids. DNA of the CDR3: TGTGCCAGCAGCAAAACTGCATACGGGAGGGCCGCCTACGAGCAGTACTTC. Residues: CASSKTAYGRAAYEQYF.

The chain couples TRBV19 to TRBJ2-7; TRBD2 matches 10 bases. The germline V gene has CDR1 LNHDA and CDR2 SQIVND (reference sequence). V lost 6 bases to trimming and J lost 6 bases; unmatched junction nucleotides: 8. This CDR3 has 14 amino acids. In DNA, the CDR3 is TGTGCCAGTAGAGAACTAGCGGGAAGTCTCGAGCAGTACTTC. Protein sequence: CASRELAGSLEQYF.